One and the same sample provided the 32 T cell receptor beta chains below, sequenced in a study of T cells in Graves' hyperthyroidism and ophthalmopathy (dated by TCRdb to between 2017 and 2020). The library came from multiplex PCR. Instrument on record: Illumina HiSeq 2000. Amplification of TCR beta CDR3 regions was carried out from RNA transcripts. The TCR CDR3 was subjected to a first round of RT-PCR using the HTBI primer set and the Qiagen OneStep RT-PCR kit. Using fastp trimming at Q25 and MiXCR clonotype assembly, TCRdb reanalyzed the public sequencing data and kept in-frame beta chains. Each entry is one CDR3 protein sequence, shown with its most common DNA and genes. The table for this sample lists hundreds of thousands of distinct CDR3 sequences; roughly 40% of them were counted only once. The ten largest clones represent 7.5% to 9.5% of the sample. Material: blood. The source of these receptors is a man younger than 30 with Graves' hyperthyroidism.

This clonotype was recorded many times. The rearrangement uses TRBV20-1 and TRBJ2-7; D unresolved. Trimming took off 6 bases at V and 0 bases at J, with 15 bases between the two ends. Germline-derived CDR1 and CDR2 are DFQATT and SNEGSKA (reference sequence). The CDR3 has 14 residues. CDR3 in amino acids: CSAPGRETSYEQYF. DNA of the CDR3: TGCAGTGCCCCAGGTCGCGAAACCTCCTACGAGCAGTACTTC.

This clonotype was counted a few times. The V call is TRBV9, the J call TRBJ1-1; no clear D gene. The CDR3 totals 14 residues. CDR1 is SGDLS and CDR2 is YYNGEE in the germline V gene. V dropped 5 bases and J dropped 5 bases, with 16 bases sitting between them. The CDR3 bases are TGTGCCAGCAGACTCAGTGGGAGGGTGACTGAAGCTTTCTTT. The encoded protein is CASRLSGRVTEAFF.

This clonotype showed up many times. V usage is TRBV7-9 and J usage is TRBJ1-1; maybe TRBD1 (5 bases). Germline values: CDR1 SEHNR, CDR2 FQNEAQ (reference sequence). CDR3 length: 11 residues. With 6 bases removed from V and 7 bases from J, the gap between germline ends came to 9 bases. The CDR3 here is CASSRDHEAFF. DNA for the CDR3: TGTGCCAGCAGTAGGGACCATGAAGCTTTCTTT.

A word on this clonotype: A much larger clone is a single base away; this may be a read error. The DNA of the CDR3 is TGCGCCGGCAGCGACGGACAGGGGGGGATCGGCTACACCTTC. Protein: CAGSDGQGGIGYTF. The chain combines TRBV5-1 with TRBJ1-2, with 10 bases that match TRBD1. Germline CDR1 reads SGHRS; CDR2 reads YFSETQ. This CDR3 comprises 14 residues. The full variable domain, in which reference TRBV5-1 and TRBJ1-2 provide the parts outside the CDR3, is KAGVTQTPRYLIKTRGQQVTLSCSPISGHRSVSWYQQTPGQGLQFLFEYFSETQRNKGNFPGRFSGRQFSNSRSEMNVSTLELGDSALYLCAGSDGQGGIGYTFGSGTRLTVV.

The chain combines TRBV7-6 with TRBJ2-7; TRBD2 agrees at 10 bases. The CDR3 length is 16 residues. Germline lookup yields CDR1 SGHVS and CDR2 FNYEAQ. V lost 7 bases and J lost 3; bases outside the gene matches: 12. CDR3 nucleotide sequence: TGTGCCAGCACACCCCGAACGGGACTAGCGTTCTACGAGCAGTACTTC. The encoded protein is CASTPRTGLAFYEQYF.

This rearrangement joins TRBV7-2 to TRBJ2-7; 12 bases match TRBD1. V trimming: 5 bases; J trimming: 7 bases; junction bases outside the gene matches: 12. CDR1 and CDR2 (germline): SGHTA, FQGNSA. The CDR3 loop spans 16 amino acids. CDR3 DNA: TGTGCCAGCAGCCCGGTGGGGGGACAGGGGGCTCGGGAGCAGTACTTC. It yields the protein CASSPVGGQGAREQYF.

V is TRBV7-3 and J is TRBJ2-2, with D maybe TRBD2 (7 bases). The CDR3 consists of 16 residues. Trimming cost V 0 bases and J 5 bases, with 13 bases left between them. The V gene's germline CDR1 is SGHTA and CDR2 FQGTGA. The CDR3 loop is CASSLTGGGLTGELFF. In nucleotides, the CDR3 is TGTGCCAGCAGCTTAACCGGCGGGGGCTTAACCGGGGAGCTGTTTTTT. The variable domain in full, completed from reference TRBV7-3 and TRBJ2-2, reads GAGVSQTPSNKVTEKGKYVELRCDPISGHTALYWYRQSLGQGPEFLIYFQGTGAADDSGLPNDRFFAVRPEGSVSTLKIQRTERGDSAVYLCASSLTGGGLTGELFFGEGSRLTVL.

This chain uses TRBV25-1 with TRBJ1-4, with 9 bases fitting TRBD1. V lost 3 bases, J lost 8 bases, and 10 bases stayed unmatched. CDR1 MGHDK and CDR2 SYGVNS come from the germline V gene. The length of the CDR3 is 16 residues. In nucleotides, the CDR3 is TGTGCCAGCAGTGACCCAAGGACAGGGGAAAGGGAAAAACTGTTTTTT. Encoded protein: CASSDPRTGEREKLFF.

The chain combines TRBV7-3 with TRBJ1-6, with D possibly TRBD1 on 5 matching bases. V lost 5 bases and J lost 15, with 20 bases in between. The germline V gene has CDR1 SGHTA and CDR2 FQGTGA. The CDR3 sequence is 14 residues long. The CDR3 DNA is TGTGCCAGCAGCCCAGGGCTGCGCGAGACACTCCTCCACTTT. Protein product: CASSPGLRETLLHF.

The chain has TRBV19 and TRBJ2-2; D is possibly TRBD1 (6 bases). Germline assignment: CDR1 LNHDA and CDR2 SQIVND (reference sequence). The CDR3 length is 13 residues. V lost 5 bases and J lost 8, with 12 bases in between. In DNA form, the CDR3 reads TGTGCCAGTAGTGCCGAAGGACAGGGGGAGCTGTTTTTT. This encodes CASSAEGQGELFF. The entire variable domain, with the rest obtained from reference TRBV19 and TRBJ2-2, is as follows: DGGITQSPKYLFRKEGQNVTLSCEQNLNHDAMYWYRQDPGQGLRLIYYSQIVNDFQKGDIAEGYSVSREKKESFPLTVTSAQKNPTAFYLCASSAEGQGELFFGEGSRLTVL.

This clonotype was recorded a few times. The chain joins TRBV3-1 to TRBJ1-2, with D unclear. The CDR3 contains 12 residues. Germline-derived CDR1 and CDR2 are LGHDT and YNNKEL (reference sequence). Trimming cost V 3 bases and J 6 bases, with 8 bases left between them. CDR3 protein: CASSQLRDGYTF. DNA for the CDR3: TGTGCCAGCAGCCAGCTAAGGGATGGCTACACCTTC.

V gene TRBV7-2 combines with J gene TRBJ1-4, with 10 positions matching TRBD1. CDR3 length equals 17 residues. With 3 bases clipped from V and 4 bases from J, the junction kept 8 bases outside the gene matches. The germline CDR1 and CDR2 sequences are SGHTA and FQGNSA. The CDR3 protein is CASSFRPGQGFNEKLFF. The CDR3 DNA follows: TGTGCCAGCAGCTTCCGACCGGGACAGGGGTTTAATGAAAAACTGTTTTTT.

This clonotype was seen repeatedly, ten times or more. The V gene is TRBV11-2, the J gene TRBJ2-7; perhaps TRBD1 as D (5 bases). The CDR3 runs to 13 residues. V lost 4 bases and J 6 bases, leaving 13 bases between the germline ends. Germline V lookup: CDR1 SGHAT, CDR2 FQNNGV. The CDR3 bases are TGTGCCAGCAGCTCCCGACTTGACAGCGAGCAGTACTTC. Translated, it gives CASSSRLDSEQYF.

This clonotype was seen ten or more times. The chain is built from TRBV20-1 and TRBJ2-7; D not certain. Germline V gives CDR1 DFQATT, CDR2 SNEGSKA (reference sequence). CDR3 length: 15 amino acids. V was trimmed by 0 bases and J by 2 bases, leaving 14 bases between them. The CDR3 sequence is CSAREGNEPTYEQYF. CDR3 coding DNA: TGCAGTGCTAGAGAGGGAAACGAGCCCACCTACGAGCAGTACTTC.

With regard to this clonotype: One end of the junction does not line up with germline, which may come from a read error. The chain is built from TRBV10-3 and TRBJ1-4; 7 bases agree with TRBD1. The CDR3 has 15 amino acids. Looked up from germline, CDR1 is ENHRY and CDR2 is SYGVKD. CDR3 DNA: TGTGCCAGCAGTGAGTCGGGACAGATTAATGAAAAACTGTTCTTT. Residues: CASSESGQINEKLFF.

CDR3 bases: TGTGCCAGCAGCTTGCGGGTAACCGGGGAGCTGTTTTTT. Encoded protein: CASSLRVTGELFF. The chain recombines TRBV7-9 with TRBJ2-2; tentatively, D is TRBD2 (5 bases). This CDR3 has 13 residues. CDR1 and CDR2 from the germline V gene are SEHNR and FQNEAQ (reference sequence). The germline V and J ends were trimmed by 3 bases and 5 bases, with 7 bases remaining between them.

The chain employs TRBV2 and TRBJ2-7; D perhaps matches TRBD1 (6 bases). The CDR3 sequence is 13 residues long. Trimming took 7 bases from V and 3 from J, leaving 13 bases between them. The V gene's germline CDR1 is SNHLY and CDR2 FYNNEI. For the CDR3, the DNA is TGTGCCAGCATTCGGACAGTCAACTACGAGCAGTACTTC. It codes for CASIRTVNYEQYF.

This clonotype was seen a single time. The chain joins TRBV29-1 to TRBJ2-2; D remains ambiguous. The germline CDR1 and CDR2 sequences are SQVTM and ANQGSEA. V lost 8 bases, J lost 6 bases, and 10 bases lay in between. The CDR3 loop spans 11 amino acids. The CDR3 nucleotides are TGCAGCCAAGCCGGGTCCGGGGAGCTGTTTTTT. Encoded protein: CSQAGSGELFF.

This clonotype was recorded a few times. The V gene is TRBV4-2, the J gene TRBJ1-5, with D unresolved. The V end lost 0 bases, the J end lost 2 bases, and 14 bases lay between the germline ends. Per germline, CDR1 LGHNA and CDR2 YNFKEQ. The CDR3 totals 17 residues. The CDR3 reads CASSQDLRTIGNQPQHF. The CDR3 DNA follows: TGTGCCAGCAGCCAAGATCTTAGGACCATTGGCAATCAGCCCCAGCATTTT.

In its sample, this clonotype was seen a few times. The chain employs TRBV5-1 and TRBJ1-3, with D tentatively TRBD1 (6 bases). Germline CDR1 and CDR2: SGHRS and YFSETQ. The CDR3 totals 14 residues. With 4 bases removed from V and 0 bases from J, the gap between germline ends came to 8 bases. The CDR3 spells CASSRTASGNTIYF. Written as DNA, the CDR3 is TGCGCCAGCAGCCGGACAGCCTCTGGAAACACCATATATTTT. Combining the CDR3 with reference TRBV5-1 and TRBJ1-3 gives the whole variable domain KAGVTQTPRYLIKTRGQQVTLSCSPISGHRSVSWYQQTPGQGLQFLFEYFSETQRNKGNFPGRFSGRQFSNSRSEMNVSTLELGDSALYLCASSRTASGNTIYFGEGSWLTVV.

This clonotype was seen just once. The J gene is TRBJ2-7, the V gene TRBV29-1, with D perhaps TRBD2 (6 bases). The CDR3 length is 12 residues. The germline V gene encodes CDR1 SQVTM and CDR2 ANQGSEA. V was clipped by 6 bases and J by 3 bases, with 12 bases between them. The CDR3, as DNA: TGCAGCGTAGCGGCGGGAAACTACGAGCAGTACTTC. Amino acid sequence: CSVAAGNYEQYF.

A word on this clonotype: This sequence may be a read error, since a much larger clone differs from it by one base. The V and J genes are TRBV10-3 and TRBJ1-6; no definite D call. Germline V lookup: CDR1 ENHRY, CDR2 SYGVKD. CDR3 size: 15 residues. DNA for the CDR3: TGTTCCAGCGTGAGATGCCCGTGCCGTAATTCACCCCTCCACTTT. This gives the protein CSSVRCPCRNSPLHF.

This clonotype was counted a few times. V gene TRBV6-1 combines with J gene TRBJ1-3; D not certain. The CDR3 length is 13 residues. Trimming removed 8 bases at V and 3 bases at J, with 11 bases between. Germline CDR1 reads MNHNS; CDR2 reads SASEGT. CDR3 region: CASGIGVGNTIYF. The CDR3, as DNA: TGTGCCAGCGGTATCGGGGTTGGAAACACCATATATTTT.

This clonotype came up many times. J is TRBJ1-2 and V is TRBV29-1; D is uncertain. The CDR3 has 12 amino acids. CDR1 is SQVTM, CDR2 ANQGSEA, per germline. Trimming removed 3 bases from V and 2 bases from J, with 7 bases in between. CDR3 sequence (DNA): TGCAGCGTTGAGACGGAAAACTATGGCTACACCTTC. Residues: CSVETENYGYTF.

This clonotype was recorded many times. The chain uses TRBV7-3 and TRBJ1-2, with D perhaps matching TRBD1 (5 bases). Trimming cost V 2 bases and J 4 bases, with 8 bases left between them. The CDR3 extends over 13 amino acids. Per the germline V gene, CDR1 is SGHTA and CDR2 is FQGTGA. CDR3 sequence (DNA): TGTGCCAGCAGCTTAGACGGGACCTATGGCTACACCTTC. It is translated as CASSLDGTYGYTF.

Of note for this clonotype: An end of the junction differs from the germline gene, which may be a read error. J is TRBJ2-2 and V is TRBV10-3, with D perhaps being TRBD1 or TRBD2 (6 bases each). Germline CDR1 is ENHRY and CDR2 is SYGVKD. The CDR3 runs to 16 residues. The CDR3 region has the DNA TGTGCCAGCAGTTACTCGAGAAGGGGGGATGCCGGGGAGCTGTTTTTT. Its translation is CASSYSRRGDAGELFF.

The V gene is TRBV20-1, the J gene TRBJ2-7; 8 bases are a match to TRBD2. Germline CDR1 is DFQATT and CDR2 is SNEGSKA (reference sequence). CDR3 length: 12 amino acids. CDR3 DNA sequence: TGCAGCGTTGACGGGGGGGGAGCCGAGCAGTACTTC. It is translated as CSVDGGGAEQYF.

There are a few counts of this clonotype. The genes are TRBV19 and TRBJ1-1; 7 bases are shared with TRBD1. Germline loops: CDR1 LNHDA, CDR2 SQIVND (reference sequence). The length of the CDR3 is 17 residues. J was trimmed by 4 bases and V by 9 bases; bases with no gene match: 20. The DNA of the CDR3 is TGTGCCAGCAGAGACTTCCCCGGGACAGTTGTAGGCACTGAAGCTTTCTTT. It codes for CASRDFPGTVVGTEAFF.

This sequence joins TRBV12-3 or TRBV12-4 and TRBJ1-3, with TRBD1 as a possible D gene (5 bases). The CDR3 has 14 residues. Deletions cut 6 bases from V and 7 bases from J, with 16 bases between. The CDR3 here is CASRTPGSSNTIYF. For the CDR3, the DNA is TGTGCCAGCAGGACTCCAGGGTCTAGTAACACCATATATTTT.

Worth noting for this clonotype: One junction end disagrees with the germline gene, perhaps due to a read error. The J gene is TRBJ2-6, the V gene TRBV4-1, with D possibly matching TRBD2 (6 bases). Germline CDR1 MGHRA, CDR2 YSYEKL. The CDR3 consists of 19 residues. This CDR3 is CASSQDGGQGFSGANALTF. The CDR3 coding sequence is TGCGCCAGCAGCCAAGATGGAGGGCAGGGCTTCTCTGGGGCCAACGCCCTGACTTTC.

The chain combines TRBV7-2 with TRBJ2-7; D is unclear. Per germline, CDR1 SGHTA and CDR2 FQGNSA. The ends were cut back, 2 bases at V and 5 bases at J, with 13 bases in the middle. This CDR3 is 14 amino acids long. This CDR3 is CASSLIAREDEQYF. In nucleotides, the CDR3 is TGTGCCAGCAGCTTAATAGCCCGAGAGGACGAGCAGTACTTC.

The table lists this clonotype with a few counts. The genes are TRBV19 and TRBJ2-7; a weak D match, TRBD2 (5 bases). V was cut by 5 bases and J by 3 bases, with 17 bases left in between. The CDR3 covers 15 residues. Germline V gene data show CDR1 as LNHDA and CDR2 as SQIVND (reference sequence). This CDR3 is CASSPLGGELYEQYF. CDR3 DNA sequence: TGTGCCAGTAGTCCCCTAGGAGGAGAACTCTACGAGCAGTACTTC.